Listed here are 12 T cell receptor beta chains from one sample, sequenced in a study of T cells in Graves' hyperthyroidism and ophthalmopathy (dated 2019 in TCRdb). The library was generated by multiplex PCR. Sequencing instrument: Illumina HiSeq 2000. Amplification of TCR beta CDR3 regions was carried out from RNA transcripts. For the first round of RT-PCR on the TCR CDR3, the HTBI primer set was used together with the Qiagen OneStep RT-PCR kit. The public sequencing data were trimmed at Q25 with fastp and processed into clonotypes with MiXCR by TCRdb, which kept only in-frame beta chains. One record per CDR3 amino acid sequence lists the most common genes and DNA. Within this sample are roughly 510,000 distinct CDR3 sequences, with around 20% of them counted one time only. The biggest ten clones account for about a quarter of the sample. The sample consisted of blood. The receptors stem from a man between 18 and 29 years old with Graves' hyperthyroidism.

There are many counts of this clonotype. DNA of the CDR3: TGTGCCTGGAAGAGGGGTTCGGGTGGTGGCTACACCTTC. Protein product: CAWKRGSGGGYTF. J is TRBJ1-2 and V is TRBV30; D is possibly TRBD1 (5 bases). Germline CDR1 and CDR2: GTSNPN and SVGIG (reference sequence). V was clipped by 4 bases and J by 7 bases, with 16 bases between them. This CDR3 has 13 amino acids.

J is TRBJ2-7 and V is TRBV11-2; D not certain. Trimming cost V 1 base and J 2 bases, with 9 bases left between them. This CDR3 comprises 14 residues. Germline-derived CDR1 and CDR2 are SGHAT and FQNNGV. The DNA of the CDR3 is TGTGCCAGCAGCTTAGTCCGCGTTACCTACGAGCAGTACTTC. It yields the protein CASSLVRVTYEQYF. The variable domain in full, with the rest retrieved from reference TRBV11-2 and TRBJ2-7, is EAGVAQSPRYKIIEKRQSVAFWCNPISGHATLYWYQQILGQGPKLLIQFQNNGVVDDSQLPKDRFSAERLKGVDSTLKIQPAKLEDSAVYLCASSLVRVTYEQYFGPGTRLTVT.

The rearrangement uses TRBV6-1 and TRBJ2-7; 9 nucleotides agree with TRBD1. CDR3 size: 14 residues. Per the germline V gene, CDR1 is MNHNS and CDR2 is SASEGT. V shed 6 bases and J 6 bases; nucleotides not matched to a gene: 9. CDR3 nucleotides: TGTGCCAGCAGGACCGGGACAGGGCAATCCGAGCAGTACTTC. Protein product: CASRTGTGQSEQYF.

This clonotype was seen at least ten times. The chain couples TRBV12-3 or TRBV12-4 to TRBJ1-1, with D possibly TRBD1 on 5 matching bases. The CDR3 length is 13 residues. V was cut by 5 bases and J by 6 bases, with 13 bases left in between. The CDR3 nucleotides read TGTGCCAGCAGTCTCAATCAGGGACCTGAAGCTTTCTTT. Its translation: CASSLNQGPEAFF.

The chain combines TRBV5-1 with TRBJ2-7; TRBD1 aligns across 11 bases. The CDR3 has 13 amino acids. From germline, CDR1 is SGHRS and CDR2 YFSETQ. With 4 bases clipped from V and 6 bases from J, the junction kept 3 bases outside the gene matches. The CDR3 protein is CASSTGTGGEQYF. CDR3 sequence (DNA): TGCGCCAGCAGCACCGGGACAGGGGGCGAGCAGTACTTC.

Turning to this clonotype: With a much larger clone just one base away, this may be a read error. The chain couples TRBV7-2 to TRBJ1-1; 9 nucleotides align to TRBD1. Germline-derived CDR1 and CDR2 are SGHTA and FQGNSA. The CDR3 loop spans 15 amino acids. The CDR3 nucleotides read TGTGCCAGCAGCCGGGGACAGGGTACGAACACTGAAGCTTGCTTT. This translates into CASSRGQGTNTEACF.

The chain couples TRBV4-1 to TRBJ2-5, with D perhaps matching TRBD2 (5 bases). Germline V gives CDR1 MGHRA, CDR2 YSYEKL. There are 15 residues in the CDR3. Trimming took off 0 bases at V and 4 bases at J, with 12 bases between the two ends. Here the CDR3 DNA reads TGCGCCAGCAGCCAAGATAAGACTACATTAGAGACCCAGTACTTC. It yields the protein CASSQDKTTLETQYF.

Details on this clonotype: The junction does not match germline at one end; this may be a read error. The chain employs TRBV13 and TRBJ2-5, with 8 bases aligning to TRBD1. Germline CDR1 and CDR2: PRHDT and FYEKMQ (reference sequence). CDR3 length: 15 amino acids. CDR3 region: CASSGQGLNQETRYF. In DNA, the CDR3 is TGTGCCAGCAGCGGACAGGGACTTAACCAAGAGACCCGGTACTTC.

The CDR3 spells CASSQPSGGYEQYF. The CDR3 region has the DNA TGCGCCAGCAGCCAACCTAGCGGGGGTTACGAGCAGTACTTC. V usage is TRBV4-1 and J usage is TRBJ2-7; 10 bases map to TRBD2. From germline, CDR1 is MGHRA and CDR2 YSYEKL. The V and J ends lost 2 bases and 4 bases, in that order; junction bases with no gene match: 2. This CDR3 comprises 14 residues.

The chain links TRBV3-1 to TRBJ2-2; the D call may be TRBD1 or TRBD2 (5 bases each). Germline CDR1 is LGHDT and CDR2 is YNNKEL (reference sequence). This CDR3 is built from 17 residues. The V and J ends lost 4 bases and 5 bases respectively, with 20 bases between them. The DNA of the CDR3 is TGTGCCAGCAGCCTATGGCAGGATGGGGGTATAACCGGGGAGCTGTTTTTT. This codes for CASSLWQDGGITGELFF.

This clonotype has a count of ten or more. This sequence joins TRBV6-5 and TRBJ1-1; tentatively, D is TRBD1 (6 bases). Trimming cost V 4 bases and J 7 bases, with 10 bases left between them. The germline V gene encodes CDR1 MNHEY and CDR2 SVGAGI. There are 12 residues in the CDR3. The CDR3 is CASSWEGGEAFF. The CDR3 coding sequence is TGTGCCAGCAGTTGGGAAGGGGGTGAAGCTTTCTTT.

The chain employs TRBV6-1 and TRBJ1-2, with 8 bases identical to TRBD1. With V trimmed by 7 bases and J by 3 bases, 10 bases remained unmatched. From germline, CDR1 is MNHNS and CDR2 SASEGT. This CDR3 comprises 15 residues. The CDR3 coding sequence is TGTGCCAGCACCCAGGGACAGGTGGCAGACTATGGCTACACCTTC. Amino acids: CASTQGQVADYGYTF.